The TCR beta chain described here comes from a study of blood T cell repertoires in COVID-19. The germline V gene encodes CDR1 LNHNV and CDR2 YYDKDF (reference sequence). This CDR3 region has 14 residues. Trimming pared 5 bases from V and 3 bases from J, leaving 10 bases between. Participant ages covered roughly 18 to 89 years across around 22 US areas. Cohort 3 recovered donors had two negative PCRs, clearance, or symptom resolution. Sequencing used immunoSEQ multiplex PCR; TCRdb keeps in-frame clones, though not all of them. Of 290,000 or so clones listed, 75% to 95% are singletons. Sequenced: PBMCs or T cells enriched from blood (not recorded which). This rearrangement joins TRBV15 to TRBJ2-2; D call uncertain. This TCR was sampled from a woman aged 30 to 39 who had recovered from COVID-19. The CDR3 protein is CATSPRLDTGELFF. The CDR3 DNA sequence: TGTGCCACCAGCCCGAGACTGGACACCGGGGAGCTGTTTTTT.